These T cell receptor beta chains were read from a single sample in a study of tumor-infiltrating lymphocytes in primary liver carcinoma. TCRdb used MiXCR to reprocess the multiplex PCR reads, holding one entry per CDR3 protein. The sample has roughly 78,000 distinct CDR3 sequences; about two thirds are singletons. The specimen sequenced was liver tumor tissue from sampling region 4. These receptor sequences come from a woman aged 55 to 70 with primary liver carcinoma and hepatitis B virus infection. Both conserved end residues are part of each CDR3. The D gene is left open where the match is weak. For some rows the clone size is stated as once, few or many, or as a class when expanded; others skip it.

cdr3_nt cdr3_aa j_call clone_size v_call d_call
TGTGCCAGCAACCGAACAGAATCCTACGAGCAGTACTTC CASNRTESYEQYF TRBJ2-7 NA TRBV12-3/TRBV12-4 NA
TGTGCCAGCAGTTTAGTGACCGGGACACTGGACACTGAAGCTTTCTTT CASSLVTGTLDTEAFF TRBJ1-1 NA TRBV28 NA
TGTACCAACAGCCAAGATGGACAGCAAGATACGCAGTATTTT CTNSQDGQQDTQYF TRBJ2-3 NA TRBV4-2 NA
TGCGCCAGCAGCTTCAGCCCCTACGAGCAGTACTTC CASSFSPYEQYF TRBJ2-7 many TRBV5-1 NA
TGCGCCAGCAGCTTGCTAGTCTCAGTAGGCGAGCAGTACTTC CASSLLVSVGEQYF TRBJ2-7 NA TRBV5-1 NA
TGCAGTGCTCACCCAGCCGGGACAGGGATGAGTGGCAATCAGCCCCGGCATTTT CSAHPAGTGMSGNQPRHF TRBJ1-5 NA TRBV20-1 TRBD1
TGTACCAGCAGCCCCCTCGGCCGCGGGGGTTCAGAGACTAGCGGGAGTGGCGAGCAGTTCTTC CTSSPLGRGGSETSGSGEQFF TRBJ2-1 NA TRBV14 TRBD2
TGTGCCAGCAAACCCCTCTTTGGGGGTGCGAACACTGAAGCTTTCTTT CASKPLFGGANTEAFF TRBJ1-1 NA TRBV28 NA
TGTCCCAGCAGTTTAGATCCGTCCAGTTTCACCCCCTTTTTC CPSSLDPSSFTPFF TRBJ2-3 NA TRBV11-3 NA
TGTGCCAGCAGTTACGGTTCTAACGTGGGCTTCCAAGAGATCCAGTACTTC CASSYGSNVGFQEIQYF TRBJ2-5 NA TRBV6-5 NA
TGTGCCAGCACCGGGACAGGGGGTAAAGAGACCCAGTACTTC CASTGTGGKETQYF TRBJ2-5 many TRBV6-6 TRBD1
NA CDSSIYLCSVGSGGQGLETQYF TRBJ2-5 NA TRBV11-3 NA
TGTGCCAGCAGCCTCCGGACTAGCGGGACGGAACTCGCCTCCTACTGTGAGCAGTTCTTC CASSLRTSGTELASYCEQFF TRBJ2-1 NA TRBV6-1 TRBD2
TGTGCCAGCAACTTGGGGCGGGACTTTGGGACCCCGTACTTC CASNLGRDFGTPYF TRBJ2-5 once TRBV5-6 NA
TGTGCCAGCAGTTTCGGGACAGTAAACACTGAAGTTTTCTTT CASSFGTVNTEVFF TRBJ1-1 NA TRBV11-3 TRBD1
TGTGCCAGCAGCCCGCAGTCGAGGAACACTGAAGCTTTCTTT CASSPQSRNTEAFF TRBJ1-1 many TRBV5-6 NA
TGTGCCAGCAGCCTCAAAGCGGGACCCTCCTGCGAGCAGTACTTC CASSLKAGPSCEQYF TRBJ2-7 NA TRBV28 TRBD2
TGTGCCAGCATTCGGTCAACCGGGGAGCTGTTATTT CASIRSTGELLF TRBJ2-2 NA TRBV28 NA
TGTGCCATCAGCGCTGGCCAGCAGAACTCCTACGAGCAGTTCTTC CAISAGQQNSYEQFF TRBJ2-1 NA TRBV10-3 NA
TGCAGTGCTAGAGATAGCGAGAGGCCACTCTACAAGCAGTACTTC CSARDSERPLYKQYF TRBJ2-7 NA TRBV20-1 NA
TGTGCCAGCTCACCAGGGACTTTCGACACTGAAGCTTTCTTT CASSPGTFDTEAFF TRBJ1-1 NA TRBV18 NA
TGCAGCGTTAAAGAGATTGGCGGAGGGGGGTCCTACAATGAGCAGTTCTTC CSVKEIGGGGSYNEQFF TRBJ2-1 NA TRBV29-1 NA
TGTGCCAGCAGTTTTCGACAGGGGGGCAATTCACCCCTCCACTTT CASSFRQGGNSPLHF TRBJ1-6 many TRBV12-3/TRBV12-4 TRBD1
TGTGCCACTAGGACAGGGCACGGTGAGCAGTACTTC CATRTGHGEQYF TRBJ2-7 many TRBV28 TRBD1
TGCAGCGTAGCCACCGATGCTATCGCTTTCTTT CSVATDAIAFF TRBJ1-1 many TRBV29-1 NA
TGTGCCAATAGCTTAGGAGACAGCAATGAACAGTTCTTC CANSLGDSNEQFF TRBJ2-1 NA TRBV11-3 NA
TGCGCCAGCGGCTCTGACAGGGGAGTGGGGACTGGAGCTTTCTTT CASGSDRGVGTGAFF TRBJ1-1 NA TRBV5-1 TRBD1
TGCGCCAGCAGTAAAGACCGGGCCAGCTACACCGGGGGGCTGTTTTTT CASSKDRASYTGGLFF TRBJ2-2 NA TRBV10-1 NA
TGTGCCAGCAGAGGAACAAGGGATGAGCAGTTCTTC CASRGTRDEQFF TRBJ2-1 NA TRBV6-1 NA
TGTGCCAGCAGGGCCGGGACGGAGAACATCGAAGTTTTCTTC CASRAGTENIEVFF TRBJ1-1 NA TRBV6-1 NA
TGTGCTAATGGTTCAGATCCAGGGGAAGAGACCCAGTACTTC CANGSDPGEETQYF TRBJ2-5 NA TRBV12-5 NA
TGTGCCAGCATCTTGTTCGGGATAGGGGTTTACGAGCAGTACTTC CASILFGIGVYEQYF TRBJ2-7 NA TRBV5-8 NA
TGTGCCAGCAGTCCTCGGGACAAGGCCGTCGGCCGACCATGCTTC CASSPRDKAVGRPCF TRBJ2-7 NA TRBV12-3/TRBV12-4 NA
TGCGCCAGCAGCCAAAGCCCGGGACACGGGAGCTACGAGCTGTACTTC CASSQSPGHGSYELYF TRBJ2-7 few TRBV4-1 NA
TGTGCCAGCAGCTTAGCGTCGGGGGCAGAAGGCTACAAGCAGTGCTTC CASSLASGAEGYKQCF TRBJ2-7 NA TRBV11-2 NA
TGTGCCAGCAGTCACAGCCAGGGGGCCTACAAGCAGTACTTC CASSHSQGAYKQYF TRBJ2-7 NA TRBV6-5 TRBD1
TGCAGCGTTAAGGGACAGGGTTCTTCTGGGGCCAACGTCCTGACTTTC CSVKGQGSSGANVLTF TRBJ2-6 many TRBV29-1 TRBD1
TGTGCCAGCAGCCTAGATGGACAGGGGAGTCAGCTCCAGCATTTT CASSLDGQGSQLQHF TRBJ1-5 NA TRBV4-2 TRBD1
TGTGCCGGCAGTTACACAGACACCGGGCGCTACAAGCAGTACTTC CAGSYTDTGRYKQYF TRBJ2-7 NA TRBV6-5 NA
TGTGCCAGCTGCCAAGCCGAGAGCTCCTACGAGCAGTACTTC CASCQAESSYEQYF TRBJ2-7 NA TRBV4-1 NA
TGTGCCAGCAGCAGGGGGAGTGTCGGGGAGGAGACCCAGTACTTC CASSRGSVGEETQYF TRBJ2-5 many TRBV7-9 NA
TGTGCCAGCAGGGGGGGCAGGGACTCCTACGAGCAGTACTTC CASRGGRDSYEQYF TRBJ2-7 NA TRBV6-2/TRBV6-3 NA
TGCAGCGTACCAGATCACACCGGGGAGCTGTTTTTT CSVPDHTGELFF TRBJ2-2 NA TRBV29-1 NA
TGTGTCAGCAGCTTAGGGGTCGCTGAGACCCAGTGCTTC CVSSLGVAETQCF TRBJ2-5 NA TRBV11-2 NA
TGCAGCGTTTGTCGTGGGCGAGGTGAAAACATTCAGAACTTC CSVCRGRGENIQNF TRBJ2-4 NA TRBV29-1 NA
TGTGCCTGGAAACATAGAGGCGGAGAGGACACTGAAGCTTTCTTT CAWKHRGGEDTEAFF TRBJ1-1 many TRBV30 NA
TGTGCCAGCAGCTCGGGACCAGCGGGAGGACAGCAGTACTTC CASSSGPAGGQQYF TRBJ2-7 NA TRBV6-5 TRBD2
TGTGTCAACAGCGGGAAGAGGGCCACCTACGAGCAGCACTTC CVNSGKRATYEQHF TRBJ2-7 NA TRBV11-1 TRBD2
TGTGCCAGCAGCGCGACAGGGGGGAACACTGAAGCTTTCTTT CASSATGGNTEAFF TRBJ1-1 once TRBV7-3 TRBD1
TGTGCCGGCAGCTCCCGGATTAGCGGGGGCGGGGGGGGGCAGTTCTTC CAGSSRISGGGGGQFF TRBJ2-1 NA TRBV11-2 TRBD2
TGCGGCGCCTGCGATCTAGGGGCTAGCTCCTACAATGAGCAGTTCTTC CGACDLGASSYNEQFF TRBJ2-1 NA TRBV29-1 NA
TGTGCCAGCAGCTTAGATCCGGTCAGGGTGCTGCGCTATGGCTACACATTC CASSLDPVRVLRYGYTF TRBJ1-2 NA TRBV11-2 NA
TGTGCCAGCAGCTTGAGCGGAAAGGCGGGCACCGGGGAGCTGTTTTTT CASSLSGKAGTGELFF TRBJ2-2 many TRBV5-4 NA
TGCGCCAACAGCTTGGCCGGTCACCCCGGGGCAGATACGCAGTATTTT CANSLAGHPGADTQYF TRBJ2-3 few TRBV5-1 NA
TGCAGCACTATGACAGGGGTCAGCGGCACCGATACGCAGTATTTT CSTMTGVSGTDTQYF TRBJ2-3 once TRBV29-1 TRBD1
TGTGCCAGCAGCGAAAGGGGGGGGCGCCCCACAACTAACGTAGGCTACACCTTC CASSERGGRPTTNVGYTF TRBJ1-2 medium-sized TRBV12-3/TRBV12-4 NA
TGTGCCAGCAGTGGTTCGGGACTAGCCAAAAACATTCAGTACTTC CASSGSGLAKNIQYF TRBJ2-4 many TRBV6-2/TRBV6-3 NA